The clone carrying this T cell receptor beta chain showed up just a few times. Its antigen is undetermined. TCRdb independently ran MiXCR on the reads; one entry per CDR3 protein. The sample records hundreds of thousands of distinct CDR3 sequences, about 33% being singletons. The sample originates from a study of T cell repertoires in cytomegalovirus infection. At the level of the study: Recently identified HLA-C-restricted and well-studied HLA-B-restricted CMV epitopes were used.

Germline V gene lookup returns CDR1 MNHNY and CDR2 SVGAGI (reference sequence). The CDR3 spans 15 residues. V was shortened by 2 bases and J by 1 base, with 9 bases between the two germline ends. This sequence originates from a human donor in good health (CMV status not recorded). Some clones in this sample may be carry-over from other donors' samples. The chain joins TRBV6-6 to TRBJ1-3; D might be TRBD1 (5 bases). Sequenced material: cultured PBMCs, taken from culture after CMV antigen stimulation. The CDR3, as DNA: TGTGCCAGCAGTTACCCTCAGGGTTCTGGAAACACCATATATTTT. Translation: CASSYPQGSGNTIYF.